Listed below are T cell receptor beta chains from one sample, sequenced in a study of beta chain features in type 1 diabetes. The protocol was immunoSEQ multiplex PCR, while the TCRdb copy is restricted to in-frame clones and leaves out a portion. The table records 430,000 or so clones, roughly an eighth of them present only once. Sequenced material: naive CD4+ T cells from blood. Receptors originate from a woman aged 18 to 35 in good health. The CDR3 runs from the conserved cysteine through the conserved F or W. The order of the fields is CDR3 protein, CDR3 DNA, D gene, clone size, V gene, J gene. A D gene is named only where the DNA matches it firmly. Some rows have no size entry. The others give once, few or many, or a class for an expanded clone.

CASSQEYTQSNQPQHF	TGCGCCAGCAGCCAAGAATACACCCAGAGCAATCAGCCCCAGCATTTT	-	-	TRBV4-3	TRBJ1-5
CSTRQGAGTGELFF	TGCAGCACCCGACAGGGGGCGGGCACCGGGGAGCTGTTTTTT	TRBD1	few	TRBV29-1	TRBJ2-2
CASSQETGSLGGSLHF	TGCGCCAGCAGCCAAGAAACAGGGAGCCTTGGAGGGTCCCTCCACTTT	-	-	TRBV4-1	TRBJ1-6
CASSQGGRRNTGELFF	TGCGCCAGCAGCCAAGGGGGGCGACGAAACACCGGGGAGCTGTTTTTT	-	few	TRBV4-1	TRBJ2-2
CASSLRVGYNEQFF	TGCGCCAGCAGCTTGAGGGTGGGTTACAATGAGCAGTTCTTC	-	-	TRBV5-1	TRBJ2-1
CASARHSGRTDTQYF	TGTGCCAGCGCCCGCCATAGCGGGAGGACAGATACGCAGTATTTT	TRBD2	few	TRBV9	TRBJ2-3
CASSLGTGANSPLHF	TGTGCCAGCAGCTTGGGAACAGGGGCTAATTCACCCCTCCACTTT	TRBD1	-	TRBV7-2	TRBJ1-6
CAWSRLAGSTDTQYF	TGTGCCTGGAGCCGGCTAGCGGGGAGCACAGATACGCAGTATTTT	TRBD2	few	TRBV30	TRBJ2-3
CASWVGGTDTQYF	TGTGCCAGCTGGGTAGGGGGCACAGATACGCAGTATTTT	-	few	TRBV2	TRBJ2-3
CASKSGTGGSSQETQYF	TGCGCCAGCAAAAGCGGGACCGGGGGGTCTTCGCAAGAGACCCAGTACTTC	TRBD2	few	TRBV5-1	TRBJ2-5
CASGLGFRGKGNQPQHF	TGTGCTAGTGGTTTGGGATTTCGGGGAAAGGGCAATCAGCCCCAGCATTTT	-	-	TRBV12-5	TRBJ1-5
CSRGPRAFF	TGCAGTAGGGGACCGCGGGCTTTCTTT	-	few	TRBV20-1	TRBJ1-1
CASSRAGAPREQYF	TGTGCCAGCAGCCGGGCGGGGGCGCCTAGGGAGCAGTACTTC	-	few	TRBV27	TRBJ2-7
CASSLVLAGGPRLEQYF	TGTGCCAGCAGCTTAGTTCTAGCGGGAGGGCCGAGACTCGAGCAGTACTTC	TRBD2	-	TRBV7-2	TRBJ2-7
CASAKETQYF	TGTGCCAGCGCGAAGGAGACCCAGTACTTC	-	few	TRBV2	TRBJ2-5
CASSYRGMGEAFF	TGTGCCAGCAGCTACAGGGGGATGGGTGAAGCTTTCTTT	TRBD1	-	TRBV13	TRBJ1-1
CASSLGLLRRNEQFF	TGTGCCAGCAGCTTAGGGCTCCTCCGGAGAAATGAGCAGTTCTTC	-	few	TRBV11-2	TRBJ2-1
CASSPRGRSRADTQYF	TGCGCCAGCAGCCCTCGCGGACGCAGTAGGGCAGATACGCAGTATTTT	-	few	TRBV4-1	TRBJ2-3
CAWTRGQGFNTEAFF	TGTGCCTGGACTAGGGGACAGGGATTCAACACTGAAGCTTTCTTT	TRBD1	-	TRBV30	TRBJ1-1
CASSPHGGQDTQYF	TGTGCCAGCAGCCCTCACGGGGGCCAAGATACGCAGTATTTT	-	-	TRBV7-6	TRBJ2-3
CSVASRTQGTEAFF	TGCAGCGTTGCGTCCCGTACCCAGGGCACTGAAGCTTTCTTT	-	few	TRBV29-1	TRBJ1-1
CASSGGHSQETQYF	TGTGCCAGCAGCGGAGGACACAGCCAAGAGACCCAGTACTTC	-	-	TRBV9	TRBJ2-5
CASSPLRDLATMEQFF	TGTGCCAGCAGCCCCCTCCGGGACTTGGCCACAATGGAGCAGTTCTTC	-	few	TRBV4-2	TRBJ2-1
CASSSFPSGASTDTQYF	TGTGCCAGCAGCTCCTTTCCCAGCGGGGCGAGCACAGATACGCAGTATTTT	TRBD2	-	TRBV13	TRBJ2-3
CASGLGETQYF	TGTGCCAGCGGATTGGGGGAGACCCAGTACTTC	-	few	TRBV7-2	TRBJ2-5
CSVRDRGINQPQHF	TGCAGCGTACGGGACAGGGGTATCAATCAGCCCCAGCATTTT	TRBD1	-	TRBV29-1	TRBJ1-5
CASSATSGTLTDTQYF	TGTGCCAGCAGCGCTACCTCCGGGACTCTCACAGATACGCAGTATTTT	-	-	TRBV9	TRBJ2-3
CASSKGSESGYTF	TGTGCCAGCAGCAAAGGTTCCGAGAGCGGCTACACCTTC	-	few	TRBV21-1	TRBJ1-2
CASSPQAQYFNTGELFF	TGTGCCAGCAGCCCCCAGGCCCAATACTTTAACACCGGGGAGCTGTTTTTT	-	-	TRBV7-8	TRBJ2-2